This T cell receptor (beta chain) was identified during a study of T cells in Graves' hyperthyroidism and ophthalmopathy. Study-wide points: Model predictions of ophthalmopathy came a median around 6.5 months before onset.

The CDR3 has 13 amino acids. The ends were cut back, 3 bases at V and 0 bases at J, with 9 bases in the middle. Germline V lookup: CDR1 SQVTM, CDR2 ANQGSEA. TCR beta CDR3 region amplification was performed from RNA transcripts. Initially, a first-round RT-PCR of the TCR CDR3 employed the HTBI primer set. TCRdb reprocessed the multiplex PCR reads via MiXCR and lists one record per CDR3 protein. Of over 200,000 distinct CDR3 sequences listed, approximately 20% are singletons. This clonotype was seen a few times. Its antigen is undetermined. Reasons for excluding patients were uncontrolled infection, other autoimmune disease, pregnancy or lactation.

This TCR was sampled from a man in his forties with Graves' hyperthyroidism. This chain connects TRBV29-1 to TRBJ2-7; D gene uncertain. The specimen sequenced was blood. The CDR3 DNA is TGCAGCGTTGAGGACGACGGCTCCTACGAGCAGTACTTC. Translated, it gives CSVEDDGSYEQYF.